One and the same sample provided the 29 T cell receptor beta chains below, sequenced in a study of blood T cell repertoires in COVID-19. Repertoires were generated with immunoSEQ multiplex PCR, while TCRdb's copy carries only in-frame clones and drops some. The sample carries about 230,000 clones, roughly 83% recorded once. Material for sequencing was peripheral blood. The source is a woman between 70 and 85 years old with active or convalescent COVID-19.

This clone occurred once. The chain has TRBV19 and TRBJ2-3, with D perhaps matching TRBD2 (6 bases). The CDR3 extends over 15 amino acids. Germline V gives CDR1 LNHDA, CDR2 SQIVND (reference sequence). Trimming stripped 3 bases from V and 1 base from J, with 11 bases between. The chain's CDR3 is CASSIPLAGTDTQYF. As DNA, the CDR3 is TGTGCCAGTAGTATCCCTTTAGCGGGCACAGATACGCAGTATTTT.

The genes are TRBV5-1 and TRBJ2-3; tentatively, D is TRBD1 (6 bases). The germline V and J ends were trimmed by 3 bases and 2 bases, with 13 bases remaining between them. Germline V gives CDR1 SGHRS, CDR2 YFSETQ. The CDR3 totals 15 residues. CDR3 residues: CASSSLTGLTDTQYF. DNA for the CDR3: TGCGCCAGCAGCTCACTGACAGGACTCACAGATACGCAGTATTTT.

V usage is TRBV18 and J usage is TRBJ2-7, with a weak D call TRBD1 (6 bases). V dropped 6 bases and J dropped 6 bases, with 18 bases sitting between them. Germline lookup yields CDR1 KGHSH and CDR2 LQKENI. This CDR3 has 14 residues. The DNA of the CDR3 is TGTGCCAGCTCGAGGGGGACAAATGTCCGCGAGCAGTACTTC. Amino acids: CASSRGTNVREQYF.

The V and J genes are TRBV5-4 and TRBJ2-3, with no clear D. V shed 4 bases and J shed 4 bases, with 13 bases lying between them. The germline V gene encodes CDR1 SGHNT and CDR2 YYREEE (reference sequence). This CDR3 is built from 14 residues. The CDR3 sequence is CASSQDKASDTQYF. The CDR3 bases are TGTGCCAGCAGCCAGGATAAGGCTTCAGATACGCAGTATTTT.

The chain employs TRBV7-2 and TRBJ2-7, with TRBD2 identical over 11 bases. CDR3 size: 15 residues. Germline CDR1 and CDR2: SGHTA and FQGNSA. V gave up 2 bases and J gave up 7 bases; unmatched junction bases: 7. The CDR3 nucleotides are TGTGCCAGCAGCTTAATCGTGGGACTAGCGGAGGAGCAGTACTTC. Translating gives CASSLIVGLAEEQYF.

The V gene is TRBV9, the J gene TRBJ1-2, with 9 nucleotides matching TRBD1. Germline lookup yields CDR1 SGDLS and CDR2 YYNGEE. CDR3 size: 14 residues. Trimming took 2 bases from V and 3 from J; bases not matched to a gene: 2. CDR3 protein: CASSVGTGYYGYTF. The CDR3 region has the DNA TGTGCCAGCAGCGTCGGGACAGGGTACTATGGCTACACCTTC.

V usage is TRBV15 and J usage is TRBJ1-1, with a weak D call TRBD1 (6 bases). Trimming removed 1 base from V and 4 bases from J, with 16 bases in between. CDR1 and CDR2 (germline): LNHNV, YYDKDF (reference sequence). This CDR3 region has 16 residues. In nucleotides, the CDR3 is TGTGCCACCAGCAGAGGGAAGGGGGTTGGTGTCACTGAAGCTTTCTTT. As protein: CATSRGKGVGVTEAFF.

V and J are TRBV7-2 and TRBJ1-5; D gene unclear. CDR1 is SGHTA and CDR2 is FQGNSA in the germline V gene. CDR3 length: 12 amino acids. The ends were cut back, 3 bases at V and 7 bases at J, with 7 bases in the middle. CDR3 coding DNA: TGTGCCAGCAGCTTTCAGGCCCAGCCCCAGCATTTT. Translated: CASSFQAQPQHF. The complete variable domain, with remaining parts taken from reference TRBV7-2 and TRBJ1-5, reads GAGVSQSPSNKVTEKGKDVELRCDPISGHTALYWYRQSLGQGLEFLIYFQGNSAPDKSGLPSDRFSAERTGGSVSTLTIQRTQQEDSAVYLCASSFQAQPQHFGDGTRLSIL.

The CDR3 region is CAWGRTGGETQYF. The CDR3 nucleotides are TGTGCCTGGGGGAGGACAGGGGGTGAGACCCAGTACTTC. The genes are TRBV30 and TRBJ2-5; the match to TRBD1 covers 10 bases. The germline V gene has CDR1 GTSNPN and CDR2 SVGIG (reference sequence). This CDR3 has 13 amino acids. The ends lost 5 bases at V and 5 bases at J; junction bases unmatched: 5.

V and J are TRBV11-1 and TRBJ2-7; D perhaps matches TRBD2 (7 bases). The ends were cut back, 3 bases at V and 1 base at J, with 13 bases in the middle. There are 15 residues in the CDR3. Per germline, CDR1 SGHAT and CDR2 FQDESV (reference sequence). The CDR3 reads CASSFASGTSYEQYF. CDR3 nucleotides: TGTGCCAGCAGCTTCGCCAGCGGGACATCCTACGAGCAGTACTTC.

CDR3 in DNA: TGTGCCATCAGTTCGACAGGGACCCTGAACGAGCAGTACTTC. Amino acid sequence: CAISSTGTLNEQYF. The chain joins TRBV10-3 to TRBJ2-7; TRBD1 aligns across 7 bases. The germline CDR1 and CDR2 sequences are ENHRY and SYGVKD. The CDR3 consists of 14 residues. Trimming took 5 bases from V and 5 from J; bases not matched to a gene: 9.

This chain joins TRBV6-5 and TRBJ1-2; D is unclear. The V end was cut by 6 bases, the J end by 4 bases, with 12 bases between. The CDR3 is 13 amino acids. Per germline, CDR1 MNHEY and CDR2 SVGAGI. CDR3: CASSSGGGYGYTF. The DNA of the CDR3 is TGTGCCAGCAGCTCCGGAGGAGGCTATGGCTACACCTTC.

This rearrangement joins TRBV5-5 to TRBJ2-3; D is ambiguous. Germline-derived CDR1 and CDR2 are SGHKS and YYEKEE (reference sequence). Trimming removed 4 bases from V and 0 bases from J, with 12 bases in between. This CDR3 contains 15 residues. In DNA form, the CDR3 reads TGTGCCAGCAGCCCCCGGCGAGGTAGCACAGATACGCAGTATTTT. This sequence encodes CASSPRRGSTDTQYF.

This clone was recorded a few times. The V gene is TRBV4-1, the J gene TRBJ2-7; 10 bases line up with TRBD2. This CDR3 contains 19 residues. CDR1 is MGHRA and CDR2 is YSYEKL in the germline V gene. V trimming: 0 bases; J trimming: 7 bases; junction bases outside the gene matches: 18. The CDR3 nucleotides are TGCGCCAGCAGCCAAGATCCCATGGGGAGCGGGGGGGCGTTGGGTGAGCAGTACTTC. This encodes CASSQDPMGSGGALGEQYF.

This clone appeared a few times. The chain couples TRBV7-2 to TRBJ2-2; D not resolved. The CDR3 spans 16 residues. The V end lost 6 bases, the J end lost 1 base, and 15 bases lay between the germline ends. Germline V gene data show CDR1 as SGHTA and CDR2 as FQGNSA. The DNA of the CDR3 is TGTGCCAGCAGAATAGGCGGCAACTGGAACACCGGGGAGCTGTTTTTT. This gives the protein CASRIGGNWNTGELFF.

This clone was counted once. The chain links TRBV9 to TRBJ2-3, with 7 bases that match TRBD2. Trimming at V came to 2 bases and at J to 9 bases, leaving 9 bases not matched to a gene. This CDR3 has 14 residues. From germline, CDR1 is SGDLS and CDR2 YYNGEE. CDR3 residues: CASSVSLTGGTQYF. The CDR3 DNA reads TGTGCCAGCAGCGTTTCTCTGACCGGGGGGACGCAGTATTTT.

The CDR3 bases are TGTGCCAGCAGCCAGGGACACCTGGCGTCCGGGGAGCTGTTTTTT. It codes for CASSQGHLASGELFF. The rearrangement uses TRBV11-3 and TRBJ2-2; D possibly corresponds to TRBD1 (6 bases). V gave up 5 bases and J gave up 6 bases, with 16 bases separating them. The CDR3 totals 15 residues. CDR1 and CDR2 from the germline V gene are SGHNT and YENEEA.

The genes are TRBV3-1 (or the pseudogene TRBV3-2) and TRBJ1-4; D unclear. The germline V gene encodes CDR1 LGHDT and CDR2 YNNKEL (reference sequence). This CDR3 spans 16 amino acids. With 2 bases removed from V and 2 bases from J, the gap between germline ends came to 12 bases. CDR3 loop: CASSQNYGITNEKLFF. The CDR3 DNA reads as TGTGCCAGCAGCCAAAATTACGGGATTACTAATGAAAAACTGTTTTTT.

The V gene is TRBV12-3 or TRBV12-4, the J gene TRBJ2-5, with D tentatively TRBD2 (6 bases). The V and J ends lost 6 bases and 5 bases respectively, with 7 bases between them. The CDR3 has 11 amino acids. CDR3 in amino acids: CASSRGETQYF. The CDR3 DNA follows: TGTGCCAGCAGCCGGGGGGAGACCCAGTACTTC.

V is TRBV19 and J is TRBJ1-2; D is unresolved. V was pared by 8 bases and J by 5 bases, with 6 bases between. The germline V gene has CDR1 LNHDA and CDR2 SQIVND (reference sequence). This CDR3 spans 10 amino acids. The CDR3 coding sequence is TGTGCCAGTCAGAAGTATGGCTACACCTTC. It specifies CASQKYGYTF.

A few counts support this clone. This CDR3 is CASSPTTNARNEQFF. The CDR3 DNA reads TGTGCCAGCAGTCCGACGACTAACGCGAGGAATGAGCAGTTCTTC. V is TRBV28 and J is TRBJ2-1, with D possibly matching TRBD2 (5 bases). Germline lookup yields CDR1 MDHEN and CDR2 SYDVKM. The CDR3 is 15 amino acids. Trimming took 5 bases from V and 7 from J, leaving 18 bases between them.

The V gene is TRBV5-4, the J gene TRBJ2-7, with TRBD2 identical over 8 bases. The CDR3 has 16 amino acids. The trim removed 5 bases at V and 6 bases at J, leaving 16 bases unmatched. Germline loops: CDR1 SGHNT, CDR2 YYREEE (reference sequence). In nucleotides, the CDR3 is TGTGCCAGCAGGTCTGCCAGCGGGGGACCTGGAGGCGAGCAGTACTTC. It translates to CASRSASGGPGGEQYF.

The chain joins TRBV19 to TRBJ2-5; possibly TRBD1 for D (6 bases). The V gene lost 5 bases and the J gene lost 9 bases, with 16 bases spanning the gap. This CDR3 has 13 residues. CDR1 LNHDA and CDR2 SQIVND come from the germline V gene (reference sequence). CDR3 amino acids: CASSPGTFVAQYF. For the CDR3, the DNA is TGTGCCAGTAGTCCTGGGACATTCGTGGCCCAGTACTTC.

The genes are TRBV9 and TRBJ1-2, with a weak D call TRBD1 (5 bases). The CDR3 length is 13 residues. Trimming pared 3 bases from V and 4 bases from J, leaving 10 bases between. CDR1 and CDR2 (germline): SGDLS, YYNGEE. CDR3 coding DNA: TGTGCCAGCAGCGAACAGGAATCCTATGGCTACACCTTC. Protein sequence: CASSEQESYGYTF.

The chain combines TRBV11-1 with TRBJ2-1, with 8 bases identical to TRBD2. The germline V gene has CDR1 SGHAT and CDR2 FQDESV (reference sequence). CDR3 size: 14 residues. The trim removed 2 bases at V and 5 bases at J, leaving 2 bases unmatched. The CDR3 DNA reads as TGTGCCAGCAGCTTATCGGGGGGGCACAATGAGCAGTTCTTC. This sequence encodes CASSLSGGHNEQFF.

The CDR3 reads CASSPTRLAGTQYF. CDR3 nucleotides: TGTGCCAGCAGTCCCACCCGACTAGCAGGTACGCAGTATTTT. This chain joins TRBV6-2 or TRBV6-3 and TRBJ2-3, with 7 bases that match TRBD2. With V trimmed by 5 bases and J by 8 bases, 10 bases remained unmatched. The CDR3 totals 14 residues. Per the germline V gene, CDR1 is MNHEY and CDR2 is SVGEGT.

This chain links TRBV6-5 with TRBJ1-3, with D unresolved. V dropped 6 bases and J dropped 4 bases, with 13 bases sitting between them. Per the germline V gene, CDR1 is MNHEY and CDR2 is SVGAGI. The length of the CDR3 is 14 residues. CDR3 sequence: CASSPRTDGNTIYF. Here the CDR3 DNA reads TGTGCCAGCAGCCCCAGGACTGACGGAAACACCATATATTTT.

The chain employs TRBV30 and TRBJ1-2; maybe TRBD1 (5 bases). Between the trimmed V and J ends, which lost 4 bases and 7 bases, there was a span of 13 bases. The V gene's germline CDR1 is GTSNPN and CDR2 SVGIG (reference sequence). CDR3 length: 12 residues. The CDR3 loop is CAWTRNRSGYTF. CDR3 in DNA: TGTGCCTGGACAAGGAACAGGTCTGGCTACACCTTC.

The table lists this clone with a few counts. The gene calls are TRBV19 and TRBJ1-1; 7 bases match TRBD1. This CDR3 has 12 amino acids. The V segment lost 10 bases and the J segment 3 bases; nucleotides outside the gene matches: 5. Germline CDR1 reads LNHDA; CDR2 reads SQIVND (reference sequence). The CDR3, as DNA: TGTGCCATCCAGGGACAGTACACTGAAGCTTTCTTT. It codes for CAIQGQYTEAFF.